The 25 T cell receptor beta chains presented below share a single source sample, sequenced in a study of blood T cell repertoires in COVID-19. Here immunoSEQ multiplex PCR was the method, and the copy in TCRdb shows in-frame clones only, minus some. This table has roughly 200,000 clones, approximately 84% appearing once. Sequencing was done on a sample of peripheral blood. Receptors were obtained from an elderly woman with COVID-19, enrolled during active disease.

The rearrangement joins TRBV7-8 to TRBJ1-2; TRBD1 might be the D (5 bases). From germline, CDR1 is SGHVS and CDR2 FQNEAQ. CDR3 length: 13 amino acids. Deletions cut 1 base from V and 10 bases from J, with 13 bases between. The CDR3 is CASSLGGRDHYTF. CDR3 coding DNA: TGTGCCAGCAGCTTAGGCGGGAGGGACCACTACACCTTC.

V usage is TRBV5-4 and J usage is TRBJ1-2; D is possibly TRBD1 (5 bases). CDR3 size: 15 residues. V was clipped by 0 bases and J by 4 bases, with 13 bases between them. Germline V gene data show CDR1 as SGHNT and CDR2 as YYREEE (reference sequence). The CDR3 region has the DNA TGTGCCAGCAGCTTGGTGGGGCCGGCCCTCTATGGCTACACCTTC. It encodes CASSLVGPALYGYTF.

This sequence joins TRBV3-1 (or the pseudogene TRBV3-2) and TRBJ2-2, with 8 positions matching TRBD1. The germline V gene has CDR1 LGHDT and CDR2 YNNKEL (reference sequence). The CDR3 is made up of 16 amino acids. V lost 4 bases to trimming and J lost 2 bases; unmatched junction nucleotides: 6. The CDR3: CASSRTTGGNTGELFF. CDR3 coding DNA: TGTGCCAGCAGCCGAACTACAGGGGGAAACACCGGGGAGCTGTTTTTT.

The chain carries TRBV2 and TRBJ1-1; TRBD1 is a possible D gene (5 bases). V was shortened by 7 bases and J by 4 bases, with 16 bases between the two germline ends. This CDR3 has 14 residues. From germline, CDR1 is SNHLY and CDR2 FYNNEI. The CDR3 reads CASTPWARGTEAFF. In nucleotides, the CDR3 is TGTGCCAGCACCCCGTGGGCAAGGGGCACTGAAGCTTTCTTT.

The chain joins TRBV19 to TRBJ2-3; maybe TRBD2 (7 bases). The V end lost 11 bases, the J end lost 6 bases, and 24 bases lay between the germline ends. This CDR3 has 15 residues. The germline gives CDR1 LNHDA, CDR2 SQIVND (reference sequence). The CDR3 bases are TGTGCCGTTCGGGGGCGGGACTACGGGTCCGATACGCAGTATTTT. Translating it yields CAVRGRDYGSDTQYF. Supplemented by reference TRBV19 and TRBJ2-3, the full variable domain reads DGGITQSPKYLFRKEGQNVTLSCEQNLNHDAMYWYRQDPGQGLRLIYYSQIVNDFQKGDIAEGYSVSREKKESFPLTVTSAQKNPTAFYLCAVRGRDYGSDTQYFGPGTRLTVL.

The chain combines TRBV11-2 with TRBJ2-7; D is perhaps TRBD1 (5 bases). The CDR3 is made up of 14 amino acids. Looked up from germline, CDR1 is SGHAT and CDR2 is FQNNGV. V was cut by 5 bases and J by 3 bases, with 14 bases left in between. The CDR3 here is CASSAPSQGYEQYF. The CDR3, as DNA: TGTGCCAGCAGCGCCCCCTCGCAGGGCTACGAGCAGTACTTC.

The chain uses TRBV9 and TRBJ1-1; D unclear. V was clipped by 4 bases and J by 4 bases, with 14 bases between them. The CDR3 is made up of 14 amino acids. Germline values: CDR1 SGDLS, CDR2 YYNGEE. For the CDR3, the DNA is TGTGCCAGCAGCCCCCGGCCGGGGAGCACTGAAGCTTTCTTT. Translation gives CASSPRPGSTEAFF.

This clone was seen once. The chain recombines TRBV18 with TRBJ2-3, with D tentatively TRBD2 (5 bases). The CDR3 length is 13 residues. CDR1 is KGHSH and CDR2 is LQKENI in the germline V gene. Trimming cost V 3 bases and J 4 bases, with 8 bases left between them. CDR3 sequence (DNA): TGTGCCAGCTCACCGCCGGGATCAGATACGCAGTATTTT. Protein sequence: CASSPPGSDTQYF.

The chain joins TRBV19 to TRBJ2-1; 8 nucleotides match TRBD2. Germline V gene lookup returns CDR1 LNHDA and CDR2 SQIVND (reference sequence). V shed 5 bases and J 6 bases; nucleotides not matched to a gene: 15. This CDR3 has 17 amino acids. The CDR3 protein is CASSFGIRAGEVNEQFF. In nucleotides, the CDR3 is TGTGCCAGTAGTTTTGGGATACGAGCGGGAGAGGTCAATGAGCAGTTCTTC.

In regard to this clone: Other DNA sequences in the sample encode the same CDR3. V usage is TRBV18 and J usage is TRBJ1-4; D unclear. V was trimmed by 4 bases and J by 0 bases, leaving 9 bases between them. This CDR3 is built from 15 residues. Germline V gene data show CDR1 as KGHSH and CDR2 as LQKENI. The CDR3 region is CASSRGGATNEKLFF. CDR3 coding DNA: TGTGCCAGCTCACGGGGAGGTGCAACTAATGAAAAACTGTTTTTT.

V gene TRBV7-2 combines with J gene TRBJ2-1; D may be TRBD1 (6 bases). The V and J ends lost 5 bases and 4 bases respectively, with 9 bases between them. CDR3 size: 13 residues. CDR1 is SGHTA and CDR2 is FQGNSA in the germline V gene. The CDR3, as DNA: TGTGCCAGCAGCACGGACAGATACAATGAGCAGTTCTTC. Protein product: CASSTDRYNEQFF.

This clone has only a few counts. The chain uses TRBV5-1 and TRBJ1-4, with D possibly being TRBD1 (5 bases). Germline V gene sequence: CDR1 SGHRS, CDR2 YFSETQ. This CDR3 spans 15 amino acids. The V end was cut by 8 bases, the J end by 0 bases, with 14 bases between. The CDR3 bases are TGCGCCAGTACCACAGGCGCTGCAACTAATGAAAAACTGTTTTTT. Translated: CASTTGAATNEKLFF.

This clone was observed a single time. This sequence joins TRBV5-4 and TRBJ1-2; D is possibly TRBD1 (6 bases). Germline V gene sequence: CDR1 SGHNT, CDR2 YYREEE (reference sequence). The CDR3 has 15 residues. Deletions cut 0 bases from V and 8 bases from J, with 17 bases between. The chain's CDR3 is CASSLESGTSNGYTF. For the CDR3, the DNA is TGTGCCAGCAGCTTGGAGTCCGGGACAAGCAACGGCTACACCTTC.

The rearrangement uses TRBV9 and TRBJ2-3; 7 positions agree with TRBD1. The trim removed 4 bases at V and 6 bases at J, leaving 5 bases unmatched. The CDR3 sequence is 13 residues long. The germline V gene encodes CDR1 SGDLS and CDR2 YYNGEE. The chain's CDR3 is CASSFNRGDTQYF. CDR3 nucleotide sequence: TGTGCCAGCAGCTTCAACAGGGGCGATACGCAGTATTTT.

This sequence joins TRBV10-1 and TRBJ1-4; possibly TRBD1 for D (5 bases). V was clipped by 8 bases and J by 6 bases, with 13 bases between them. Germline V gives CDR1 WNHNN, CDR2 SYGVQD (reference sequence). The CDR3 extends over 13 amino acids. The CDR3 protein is CASVGAIYEKLFF. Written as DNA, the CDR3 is TGCGCCAGCGTAGGGGCGATCTATGAAAAACTGTTTTTT.

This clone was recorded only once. The CDR3 nucleotides read TGTGCCAGCAGTCACGACAGGGCCTCCTACAATGAGCAGTTCTTC. Its protein product is CASSHDRASYNEQFF. V is TRBV6-5 and J is TRBJ2-1; 7 bases match TRBD1. J gave up 0 bases and V 5 bases, and 4 bases lay outside the gene matches. Germline V gene lookup returns CDR1 MNHEY and CDR2 SVGAGI. This CDR3 region has 15 residues.

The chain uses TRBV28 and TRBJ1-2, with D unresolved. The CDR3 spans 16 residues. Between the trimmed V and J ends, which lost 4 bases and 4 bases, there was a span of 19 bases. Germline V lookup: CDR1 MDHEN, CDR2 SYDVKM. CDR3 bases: TGTGCCAGCAGTTCCCCCCGGGTAAAGGGAGGCTATGGCTACACCTTC. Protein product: CASSSPRVKGGYGYTF.

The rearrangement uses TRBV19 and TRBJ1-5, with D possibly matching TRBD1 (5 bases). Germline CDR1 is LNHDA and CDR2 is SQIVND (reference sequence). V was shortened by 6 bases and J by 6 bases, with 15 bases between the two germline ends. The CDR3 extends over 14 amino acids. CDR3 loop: CASSHRGYRQPQHF. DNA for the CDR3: TGTGCCAGTAGCCATAGGGGTTATCGTCAGCCCCAGCATTTT.

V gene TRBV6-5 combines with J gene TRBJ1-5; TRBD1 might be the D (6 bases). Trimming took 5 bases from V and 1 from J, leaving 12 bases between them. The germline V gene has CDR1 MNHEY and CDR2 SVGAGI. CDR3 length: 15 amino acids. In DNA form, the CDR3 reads TGTGCCAGCAGTCCTGTTACAGGGAGCAATCAGCCCCAGCATTTT. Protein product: CASSPVTGSNQPQHF.

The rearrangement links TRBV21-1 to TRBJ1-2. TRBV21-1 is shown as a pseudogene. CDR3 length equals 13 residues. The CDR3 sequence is CASSKGGDGFYTF. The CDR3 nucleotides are TGTGCCAGCAGCAAAGGGGGAGACGGGTTCTACACCTTC.

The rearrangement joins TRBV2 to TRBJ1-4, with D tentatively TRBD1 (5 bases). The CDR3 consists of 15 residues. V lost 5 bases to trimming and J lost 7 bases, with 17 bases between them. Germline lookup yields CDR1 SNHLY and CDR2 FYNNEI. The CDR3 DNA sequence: TGTGCCAGCAGTCCAATGGGGGGACTAGGTGAAAAACTGTTTTTT. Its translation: CASSPMGGLGEKLFF.

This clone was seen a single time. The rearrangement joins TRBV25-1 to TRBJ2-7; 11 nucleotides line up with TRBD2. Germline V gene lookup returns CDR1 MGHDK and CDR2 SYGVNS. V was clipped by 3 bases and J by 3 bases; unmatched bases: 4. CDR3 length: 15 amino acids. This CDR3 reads CASSDRTSGYYEQYF. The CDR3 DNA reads TGTGCCAGCAGTGATAGGACTAGCGGGTACTACGAGCAGTACTTC.

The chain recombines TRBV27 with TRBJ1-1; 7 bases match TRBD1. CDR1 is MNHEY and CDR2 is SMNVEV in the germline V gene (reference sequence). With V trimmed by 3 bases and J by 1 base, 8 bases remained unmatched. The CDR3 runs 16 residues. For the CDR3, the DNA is TGTGCCAGCAGTTTTAGGTTACGGGACAGGAACACTGAAGCTTTCTTT. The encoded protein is CASSFRLRDRNTEAFF.

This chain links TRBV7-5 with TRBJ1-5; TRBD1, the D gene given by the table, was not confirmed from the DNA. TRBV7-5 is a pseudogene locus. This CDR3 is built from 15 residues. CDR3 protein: CARSLGQVSNQPQHF. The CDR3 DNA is TGTGCCAGAAGCTTAGGACAGGTTAGCAATCAGCCCCAGCATTTT.

This chain's CDR3 is CASSLGWGGRYEQYF. The DNA of the CDR3 is TGTGCCAGCAGCTTGGGTTGGGGCGGGAGGTACGAGCAGTACTTC. V gene TRBV7-8 combines with J gene TRBJ2-7; 8 bases match TRBD2. In germline, CDR1 is SGHVS, CDR2 FQNEAQ. The junction had 8 bases not matched to a gene; V was cut back by 3 bases and J by 4 bases. The CDR3 covers 15 residues.